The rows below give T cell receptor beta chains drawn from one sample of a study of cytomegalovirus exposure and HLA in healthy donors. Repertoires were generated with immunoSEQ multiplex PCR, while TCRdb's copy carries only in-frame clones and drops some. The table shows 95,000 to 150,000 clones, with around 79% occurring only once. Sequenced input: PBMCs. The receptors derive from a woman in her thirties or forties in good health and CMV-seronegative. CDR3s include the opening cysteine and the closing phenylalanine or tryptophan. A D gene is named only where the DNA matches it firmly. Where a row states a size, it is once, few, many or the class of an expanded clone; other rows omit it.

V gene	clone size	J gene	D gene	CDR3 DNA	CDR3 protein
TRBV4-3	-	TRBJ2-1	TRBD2	TGCGCCAGCAGCCATGCCAGCGGGAGGGCCAGCGATGAGCAGTTCTTC	CASSHASGRASDEQFF
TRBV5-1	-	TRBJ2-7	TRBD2	TGCGCCAGCAGCTTGGACTCGGGGGGACTAGCGGGCTCCTACGAGCAGTACTTC	CASSLDSGGLAGSYEQYF
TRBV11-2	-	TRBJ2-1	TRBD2	TGTGCCAGCAGCCTGGGGGGGTTAGGATATAATGGCAATGAGCAGTTCTTC	CASSLGGLGYNGNEQFF
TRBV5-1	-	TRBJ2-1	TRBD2	TGCGCCAGCAGCTTAGCGGCGGGAGAGGGCAATGAGCAGTTCTTC	CASSLAAGEGNEQFF
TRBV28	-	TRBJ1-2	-	TGTGCCAGCAGTTTCACGACAGCCTATGGCTACACCTTC	CASSFTTAYGYTF
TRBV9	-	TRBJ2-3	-	TGTGCCAGCAGCGCTGGAGGGGGCACAGATACGCAGTATTTT	CASSAGGGTDTQYF
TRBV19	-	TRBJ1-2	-	TGTGCCAGTAGACCAGGCGGGGGAAACTATGGCTACACCTTC	CASRPGGGNYGYTF
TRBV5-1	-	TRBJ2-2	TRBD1	TGCGCCAGCAGCTGGGACAGAGACACCGGGGAGCTGTTTTTT	CASSWDRDTGELFF
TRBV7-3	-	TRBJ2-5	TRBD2	TGTGCCAGCAACGCGGGGGGTCCCCAAGAGACCCAGTACTTC	CASNAGGPQETQYF
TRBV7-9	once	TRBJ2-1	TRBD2	TGTGCCAGCAGCAACCGACTAGCGGGAGACAATGAGCAGTTCTTC	CASSNRLAGDNEQFF
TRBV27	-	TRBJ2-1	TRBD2	TGTGCCAGCAGTTTATCAACTAGCGAGGTGTACAATGAGCAGTTCTTC	CASSLSTSEVYNEQFF
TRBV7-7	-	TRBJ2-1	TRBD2	TGTGCCAGCAGCTTAGGACTAGCGGGGGATGAGCAGTTCTTC	CASSLGLAGDEQFF
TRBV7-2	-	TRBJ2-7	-	TGTGCCAGAAGCGCGAGGAGCGAGCAGTACTTC	CARSARSEQYF
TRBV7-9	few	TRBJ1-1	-	TGTGCCAGCAGCTTTCGGGACTCGAACACTGAAGCTTTCTTT	CASSFRDSNTEAFF
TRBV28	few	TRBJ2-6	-	TGTGCCAGCAGCCCCTCGGGGACACCTCTCTCTGGGGCCAACGTCCTGACTTTC	CASSPSGTPLSGANVLTF
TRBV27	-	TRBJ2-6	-	TGTGCCAGCAGTTTCGGTCTAGGCGGGGCCAACGTCCTGACTTTC	CASSFGLGGANVLTF
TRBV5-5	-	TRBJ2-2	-	TGTGCCAGCCGGCTGGGGGGGACAACGAACACCGGGGAGCTGTTTTTT	CASRLGGTTNTGELFF